This T cell receptor (beta chain) was documented in a study of blood T cells in healthy people across ages. Regarding the study as a whole: Because sorting was not performed, PBMCs prevented conclusive naive versus antigen-experienced comparison. As age increased, TCR beta diversity per million T cells fell in a roughly linear fashion.

Next came a second PCR, run for roughly 6 to 11 cycles, which used a sample-barcoded 5' primer along with a J-beta primer mix. One entry per CDR3 protein, called by TCRdb with MiXCR from the 5' RACE reads. This sample carries roughly 1.6 million distinct CDR3 sequences, around 35% of them seen once, and the ten largest clones take 11%. The length of the CDR3 is 13 residues. CDR1 is DFQATT and CDR2 is SNEGSKA in the germline V gene (reference sequence). No fewer than 6 million PBMCs went into each sample. For this clonotype: Its antigen is not identified. A read error may produce the germline difference seen at one junction end.

The receptor's source is a woman aged 25 to 45 in good health. The chain links TRBV20-1 to TRBJ1-2; a possible D gene is TRBD1 (5 bases). The sample taken for sequencing was blood. CDR3 residues: CSAMGPRGYGCTF. The CDR3 DNA reads TGCAGTGCTATGGGCCCCCGGGGCTATGGCTGCACCTTC.